The 18 T cell receptor beta chains below all came from one sample that was sequenced in a study of chemoradiotherapy in HPV16-positive cancers. Using immunoSEQ multiplex PCR, the repertoire was profiled, and TCRdb retains in-frame clones only, with some absent. Among 7,500 to 9,000 clones listed, about 88% were seen once. The material sequenced was tumor tissue, taken from a patient who underwent chemoradiotherapy. These receptors were collected from a human donor with HPV-associated anogenital cancer.

The DNA for the CDR3 is TGTGCCACCAGCAGAGAAGACAGGGGTCTACTCTATGGCTACACCTTC. This encodes CATSREDRGLLYGYTF. V usage is TRBV15 and J usage is TRBJ1-2; TRBD1 aligns across 8 bases. Germline V gives CDR1 LNHNV, CDR2 YYDKDF (reference sequence). V gave up 0 bases and J gave up 4 bases; unmatched junction bases: 7. CDR3 length: 16 residues.

In its sample, this clone was seen once. The rearrangement uses TRBV5-4 and TRBJ2-4, with D possibly being TRBD2 (6 bases). Trimming removed 4 bases from V and 6 bases from J, with 11 bases in between. CDR1 SGHNT and CDR2 YYREEE come from the germline V gene (reference sequence). The CDR3 spans 13 residues. The CDR3 DNA reads as TGTGCCAGCAGCCCGGGAGACGGAAACATTCAGTACTTC. Its translation: CASSPGDGNIQYF. Based on the CDR3 plus reference TRBV5-4 and TRBJ2-4, the full variable domain is ETGVTQSPTHLIKTRGQQVTLRCSSQSGHNTVSWYQQALGQGPQFIFQYYREEENGRGNFPPRFSGLQFPNYSSELNVNALELDDSALYLCASSPGDGNIQYFGAGTRLSVL.

In this sample, this clone is large (0.1 to 1%). V and J are TRBV14 and TRBJ2-7; D ambiguous. Per the germline V gene, CDR1 is SGHDN and CDR2 is FVKESK. V dropped 0 bases and J dropped 9 bases, with 9 bases sitting between them. This CDR3 comprises 12 residues. The CDR3 protein is CASSQDRRRQYV. DNA for the CDR3: TGTGCCAGCAGCCAAGATAGAAGGAGGCAGTACGTC.

This chain connects TRBV5-6 to TRBJ1-6, with TRBD1 matching 11 bases. The CDR3 consists of 16 residues. Looked up from germline, CDR1 is SGHDT and CDR2 is YYEEEE. Trimming at V came to 3 bases and at J to 7 bases, leaving 6 bases not matched to a gene. The CDR3 DNA reads TGTGCCAGCAGCTCGGACAGGGGGCGAGGAAATTCACCCCTCCACTTT. It yields the protein CASSSDRGRGNSPLHF.

This clone occurred once. This chain uses TRBV5-1 with TRBJ2-7; 7 positions agree with TRBD2. Per germline, CDR1 SGHRS and CDR2 YFSETQ. This CDR3 has 14 residues. With V trimmed by 2 bases and J by 4 bases, 6 bases remained unmatched. The CDR3 coding sequence is TGCGCCAGCAGCTTAAGCGGGACCCTGTACGAGCAGTACTTC. This codes for CASSLSGTLYEQYF.

The chain joins TRBV11-3 to TRBJ2-2; a weak D match, TRBD2 (7 bases). Trimming removed 5 bases from V and 7 bases from J, with 14 bases in between. This CDR3 has 14 amino acids. CDR1 is SGHNT, CDR2 YENEEA, per germline. The CDR3: CASSPGGAGGELFF. In nucleotides, the CDR3 is TGTGCCAGCAGCCCTGGGGGGGCGGGCGGGGAGCTGTTTTTT.

Details on this clone: Compared with germline, one end of the junction differs, possibly owing to a read error. The chain uses TRBV19 and TRBJ1-2, with 7 positions matching TRBD1. Germline lookup yields CDR1 LNHDA and CDR2 SQIVND (reference sequence). CDR3 size: 13 residues. CDR3 loop: CASTMNRGYGHTF. For the CDR3, the DNA is TGTGCCAGTACTATGAACAGGGGATATGGCCACACCTTC.

CDR3 in amino acids: CASSVEQGGWNEQFF. CDR3 nucleotide sequence: TGCGCCAGCAGCGTCGAACAGGGAGGATGGAATGAGCAGTTCTTC. V usage is TRBV10-2 and J usage is TRBJ2-1; D tentatively fits TRBD1 or TRBD2 (6 bases each). V gave up 6 bases and J gave up 7 bases, with 19 bases separating them. CDR1 is WSHSY and CDR2 is SAAADI in the germline V gene. The CDR3 spans 15 residues.

This chain uses TRBV15 with TRBJ2-5, with TRBD2 as a possible D gene (7 bases). This CDR3 comprises 17 residues. In germline, CDR1 is LNHNV, CDR2 YYDKDF (reference sequence). V lost 4 bases and J 3 bases, leaving 21 bases between the germline ends. The CDR3, as DNA: TGTGCCACCAGCAAGGGGCGGGGGCGCCGGGATAAAGAGACCCAGTACTTC. Encoded protein: CATSKGRGRRDKETQYF.

The CDR3 loop is CASGTGTGSGNTIYF. DNA of the CDR3: TGTGCCAGCGGAACCGGGACAGGCTCTGGAAACACCATATATTTT. The chain carries TRBV27 and TRBJ1-3; TRBD1 matches at 8 bases. CDR1 and CDR2 (germline): MNHEY, SMNVEV (reference sequence). The CDR3 has 15 residues. After removal of 8 bases from V and 0 bases from J, the junction contained 6 bases not matched to a gene.

As for this clone: The sample holds other DNA sequences that translate to the same CDR3. The chain has TRBV25-1 and TRBJ1-1; no definite D call. In germline, CDR1 is MGHDK, CDR2 SYGVNS. This CDR3 has 16 amino acids. V lost 0 bases to trimming and J lost 1 base, with 12 bases between them. The CDR3 nucleotides are TGTGCCAGCAGTGAATATCGAGCGGATCGGAACACTGAAGCTTTCTTT. Translation: CASSEYRADRNTEAFF.

J is TRBJ1-1 and V is TRBV4-1, with D possibly matching TRBD1 (5 bases). The CDR3 runs 15 residues. V was pared by 3 bases and J by 4 bases, with 15 bases between. Germline assignment: CDR1 MGHRA and CDR2 YSYEKL. As DNA, the CDR3 is TGCGCCAGCAGCCATGACCAGGGAAGGCCCACTGAAGCTTTCTTT. Protein product: CASSHDQGRPTEAFF.

The chain links TRBV7-2 to TRBJ1-5; no definite D call. This CDR3 has 15 residues. Germline V CDR1 and CDR2: SGHTA, FQGNSA. With 5 bases removed from V and 4 bases from J, the gap between germline ends came to 15 bases. This chain's CDR3 is CASSVFVGKNQPQHF. In DNA, the CDR3 is TGTGCCAGCAGCGTCTTCGTGGGGAAGAATCAGCCCCAGCATTTT.

In its sample, this clone was seen a few times. The chain combines TRBV7-9 with TRBJ2-1; D might be TRBD2 (6 bases). This CDR3 region has 15 residues. Germline CDR1 reads SEHNR; CDR2 reads FQNEAQ (reference sequence). The V gene lost 7 bases and the J gene lost 1 base, with 14 bases spanning the gap. The CDR3 sequence is CASNPGRGSYNEQFF. CDR3 DNA sequence: TGTGCCAGCAACCCCGGTCGGGGGTCCTACAATGAGCAGTTCTTC.

The chain uses TRBV10-3 and TRBJ1-2, with D hard to call. Germline-derived CDR1 and CDR2 are ENHRY and SYGVKD. The CDR3 spans 14 residues. Trimming shortened V by 8 bases and J by 6 bases, and 19 bases separated the two germline ends. The CDR3 sequence: CAIGEAGGNNGYTF. The CDR3 DNA reads TGTGCCATCGGGGAGGCAGGCGGAAATAATGGCTACACCTTC.

The chain carries TRBV29-1 and TRBJ1-1; no clear D. This CDR3 spans 11 amino acids. Germline-derived CDR1 and CDR2 are SQVTM and ANQGSEA. Trimming took 6 bases from V and 11 from J, leaving 16 bases between them. The CDR3 sequence is CSVATIYGAFF. CDR3 bases: TGCAGCGTCGCTACGATATATGGGGCTTTCTTT.

The chain recombines TRBV29-1 with TRBJ2-2; D possibly matches TRBD1 or TRBD2 (5 bases each). Germline assignment: CDR1 SQVTM and CDR2 ANQGSEA. The length of the CDR3 is 14 residues. The ends were cut back, 4 bases at V and 2 bases at J, with 11 bases in the middle. DNA for the CDR3: TGCAGCGTTGGGGGACGGGGTAACACCGGGGAGCTGTTTTTT. Residues: CSVGGRGNTGELFF.

This CDR3 is CASSPTGLQETQYF. CDR3 coding DNA: TGTGCCAGCAGCCCCACGGGCCTCCAAGAGACCCAGTACTTC. This chain links TRBV7-3 with TRBJ2-5; D is unclear. The germline gives CDR1 SGHTA, CDR2 FQGTGA. This CDR3 has 14 amino acids. The V end lost 5 bases, the J end lost 1 base, and 11 bases lay between the germline ends.